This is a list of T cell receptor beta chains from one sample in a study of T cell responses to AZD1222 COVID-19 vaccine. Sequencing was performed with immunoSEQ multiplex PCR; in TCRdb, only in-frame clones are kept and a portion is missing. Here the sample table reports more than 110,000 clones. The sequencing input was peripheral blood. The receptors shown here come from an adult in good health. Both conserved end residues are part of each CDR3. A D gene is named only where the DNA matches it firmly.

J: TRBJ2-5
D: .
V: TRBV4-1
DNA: TGCGCCAGCAGCCAAGTTGCTGATCAAGAGACCCAGTACTTC
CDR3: CASSQVADQETQYF

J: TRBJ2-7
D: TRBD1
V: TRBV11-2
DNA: TGTGCCAGCAGCTTAGTACGGACAGGGAGCTCCTACGAGCAGTACTTC
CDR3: CASSLVRTGSSYEQYF

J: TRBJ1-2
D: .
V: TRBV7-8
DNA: TGTGCCAGCAGAAATATGGGGGTTTGGCCCTATGGCTACACCTTC
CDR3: CASRNMGVWPYGYTF

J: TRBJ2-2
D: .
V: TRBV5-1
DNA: TGCGCCAGCAGCTTGACCGCCGGGGGCAACACCGGGGAGCTGTTTTTT
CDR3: CASSLTAGGNTGELFF

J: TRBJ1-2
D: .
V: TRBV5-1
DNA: TGCGCCAGCAGCCCCTCCGGCGATAACTATGGCTACACCTTC
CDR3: CASSPSGDNYGYTF

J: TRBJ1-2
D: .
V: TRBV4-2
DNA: TGTGCCAGCAGCCCACACCAGGGGAAAGAAGGCTACACCTTC
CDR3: CASSPHQGKEGYTF

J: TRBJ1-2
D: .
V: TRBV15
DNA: TGTGCCACCAGCAGAGACAGGGTGAATGGCTACACCTTC
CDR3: CATSRDRVNGYTF

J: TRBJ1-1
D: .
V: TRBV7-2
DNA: TGTGCCAGCAGCTTAGTCCGCAGCCGGAACACTGAAGCTTTCTTT
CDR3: CASSLVRSRNTEAFF

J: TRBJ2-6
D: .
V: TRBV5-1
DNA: TGCGCCAGCAGCGACAGACAATCTGGGGCCAACGTCCTGACTTTC
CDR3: CASSDRQSGANVLTF

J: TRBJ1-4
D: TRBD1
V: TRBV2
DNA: TGTGCCAGCACCGACAGGGGGGGAAGTGAAAAACTGTTTTTT
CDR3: CASTDRGGSEKLFF

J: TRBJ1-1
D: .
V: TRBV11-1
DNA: TGTGCCAGCAGCGCCAACACTGAAGCTTTCTTT
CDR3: CASSANTEAFF

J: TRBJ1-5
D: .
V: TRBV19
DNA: TGTGCCAGTAGTATAGTAGGGAGTAATCAGCCCCAGCATTTT
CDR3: CASSIVGSNQPQHF

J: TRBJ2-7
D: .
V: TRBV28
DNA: TGTGCCAGCAGTTTCACCTACGAGCAGTACTTC
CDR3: CASSFTYEQYF

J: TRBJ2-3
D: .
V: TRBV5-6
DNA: TGTGCCAGCAGCCTTCCAGGGGGGGCCGTAGATACGCAGTATTTT
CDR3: CASSLPGGAVDTQYF

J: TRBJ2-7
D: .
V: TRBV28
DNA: TGTGCCAGCAGTTTATCATCAACAGGGTACCACGAGCAGTACTTC
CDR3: CASSLSSTGYHEQYF

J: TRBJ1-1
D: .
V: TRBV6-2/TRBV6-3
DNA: TGTGCCAGCAGTCCCTCCCCACGAGAATTGAACACTGAAGCTTTCTTT
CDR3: CASSPSPRELNTEAFF

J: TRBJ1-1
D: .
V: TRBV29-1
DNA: TGCAGCGTTGGGGGTAGCCTGAACACTGAAGCTTTCTTT
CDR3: CSVGGSLNTEAFF

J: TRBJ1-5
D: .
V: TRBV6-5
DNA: TGTGCCAGCAGTTACAGCGGGGGTAATCAGCCCCAGCATTTT
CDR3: CASSYSGGNQPQHF

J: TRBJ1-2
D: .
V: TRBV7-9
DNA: TGTGCCAGCAGCGTGTTGGGAGGGGCCGACTATGGCTACACCTTC
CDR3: CASSVLGGADYGYTF

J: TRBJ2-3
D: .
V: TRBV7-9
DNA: TGTGCCAGCAGCCTAGTCTCAGATACGCAGTATTTT
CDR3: CASSLVSDTQYF

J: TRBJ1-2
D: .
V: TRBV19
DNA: TGTGCCACCAGGGACTATGGCTACACCTTC
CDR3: CATRDYGYTF

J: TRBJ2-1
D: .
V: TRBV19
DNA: TGTGCCAGTAGTATGGGAGAGGGGCCGATCGACAATGAGCAGTTCTTC
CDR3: CASSMGEGPIDNEQFF

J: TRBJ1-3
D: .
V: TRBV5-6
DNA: TGTGCCAGCAGCTTGTGGAGCGTTGTCTCTGGAAACACCATATATTTT
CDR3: CASSLWSVVSGNTIYF

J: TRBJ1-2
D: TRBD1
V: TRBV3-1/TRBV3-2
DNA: TGTGCCAGCAGCCTAAAAGGTCCCTCCGGGACAGGGCATGACTATGGCTACACCTTC
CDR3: CASSLKGPSGTGHDYGYTF

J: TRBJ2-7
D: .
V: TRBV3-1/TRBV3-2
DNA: TGTGCCAGCAGCCACGGCGGACCCAACTACGAGCAGTACTTC
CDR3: CASSHGGPNYEQYF

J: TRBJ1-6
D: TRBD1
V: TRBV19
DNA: TGTGCCAGTATGGTCGGACAGGGCTATAATTCACCCCTCCACTTT
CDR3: CASMVGQGYNSPLHF

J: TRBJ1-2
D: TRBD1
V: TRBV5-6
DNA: TGTGCCAGCAGCTTGTACACCGACAGGGCGTTTGGTGGCTACACCTTC
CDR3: CASSLYTDRAFGGYTF

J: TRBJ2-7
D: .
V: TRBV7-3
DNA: TGTGCCAGCAGCCCAGGACACAACTCCTACGAGCAGTACTTC
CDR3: CASSPGHNSYEQYF

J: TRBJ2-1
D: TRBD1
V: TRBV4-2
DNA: TGTGCCAGCAGCCAAGATCGTGGGGGGACAGGGGGCCATGAGCAGTTCTTC
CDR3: CASSQDRGGTGGHEQFF

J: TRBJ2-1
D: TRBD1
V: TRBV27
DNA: TGTGCCAGCAGGTACGGGACAGGGGCTTACAATGAGCAGTTCTTC
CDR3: CASRYGTGAYNEQFF

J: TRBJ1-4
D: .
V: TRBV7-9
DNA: TGTGCCAGCAGCACCCGGCAGGGGAATGTTGAAAAACTGTTTTTT
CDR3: CASSTRQGNVEKLFF

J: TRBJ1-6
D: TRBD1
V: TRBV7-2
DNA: TGTGCCAGTATAGGGCAGGGGGCTTCACCCCTCCACTTT
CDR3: CASIGQGASPLHF

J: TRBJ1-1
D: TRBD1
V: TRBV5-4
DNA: TGTGCCAGCAGCGCATGGGACAGGGCGGGAACTGAAGCTTTCTTT
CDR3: CASSAWDRAGTEAFF

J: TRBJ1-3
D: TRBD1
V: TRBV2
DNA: TGTGCCAGCAGAATGTTGACAGGGCCCGGGGGAAACACCATATATTTT
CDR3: CASRMLTGPGGNTIYF

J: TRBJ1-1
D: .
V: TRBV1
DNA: TGCACCAGCAGCCAAGGGGGGGGGTCCGTGAACACTGAAGCTTTCTTT
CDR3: CTSSQGGGSVNTEAFF

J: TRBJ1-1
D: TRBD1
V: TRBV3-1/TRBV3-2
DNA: TGTGCCAGCAGCCAAAAGGGGACAGTAGAAGCTTTCTTT
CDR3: CASSQKGTVEAFF

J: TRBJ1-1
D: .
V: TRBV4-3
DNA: TGCGCCAGCAGCCAAGTAACGGGGAACACTGAAGCTTTCTTT
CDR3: CASSQVTGNTEAFF

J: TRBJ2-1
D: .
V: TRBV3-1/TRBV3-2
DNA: TGTGCCAGCAGCCAAGATCGTCCGACCTACAATGAGCAGTTCTTC
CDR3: CASSQDRPTYNEQFF

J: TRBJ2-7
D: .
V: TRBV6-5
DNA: TGTGCCAGCAGTCCTAATTGGGGTTACGAGCAGTACTTC
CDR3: CASSPNWGYEQYF

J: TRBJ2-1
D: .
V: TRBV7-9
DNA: TGTGCCAGCAGCTTAGCGCTGGGGAGTGAGCAGTTCTTC
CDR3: CASSLALGSEQFF

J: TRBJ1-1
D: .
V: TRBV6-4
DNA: TGTGCCAGCAGTGACTCGAGGACCGGGAACACTGAAGCTTTCTTT
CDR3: CASSDSRTGNTEAFF

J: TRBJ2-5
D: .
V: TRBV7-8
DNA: TGTGCCAGCAGCTTGCCGGGGGACACCCATCAAGAGACCCAGTACTTC
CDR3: CASSLPGDTHQETQYF

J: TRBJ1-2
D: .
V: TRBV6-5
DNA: TGTGCCAGCAGTCGGAGCCCGGGGCCCTATGGCTACACCTTC
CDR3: CASSRSPGPYGYTF

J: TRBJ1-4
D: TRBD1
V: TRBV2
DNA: TGTGCCAGCAGTGAGGGGGACAGGGTTAGGGAAAAACTGTTTTTT
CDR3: CASSEGDRVREKLFF

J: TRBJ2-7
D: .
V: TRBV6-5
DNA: TGTGCCAGCAAGGCAGGTGGACTCGGAGAGCAGTACTTC
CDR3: CASKAGGLGEQYF

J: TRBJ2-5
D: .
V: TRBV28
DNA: TGTGCCAGCAGTTCGGCCTCAGGGTATGGAGAGACCCAGTACTTC
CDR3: CASSSASGYGETQYF

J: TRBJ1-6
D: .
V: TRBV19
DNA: TGTGCCAGTAGTAATAACCAGGAAATGGGTAATTCACCCCTCCACTTT
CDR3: CASSNNQEMGNSPLHF

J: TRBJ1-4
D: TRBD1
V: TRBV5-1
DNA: TGCGCCACCAGACCGGGGGGGACAGTGAACGGTGAAAAACTGTTTTTT
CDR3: CATRPGGTVNGEKLFF

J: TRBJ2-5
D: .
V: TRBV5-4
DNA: TGTGCCAGCAGCTTGGACAGGGACTACCAAGAGACCCAGTACTTC
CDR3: CASSLDRDYQETQYF

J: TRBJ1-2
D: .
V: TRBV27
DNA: TGTGCCAGCAGTTTATTGGCTAACTATGGCTACACCTTC
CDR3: CASSLLANYGYTF

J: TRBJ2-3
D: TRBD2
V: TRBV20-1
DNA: TGCAGTGCTAGTTATACCAGCGGGGGCCGAGGAGATACGCAGTATTTT
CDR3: CSASYTSGGRGDTQYF

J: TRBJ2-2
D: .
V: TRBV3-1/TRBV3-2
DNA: TGTGCCAGCAGCTCCCATATCACCGGGGAGCTGTTTTTT
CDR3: CASSSHITGELFF

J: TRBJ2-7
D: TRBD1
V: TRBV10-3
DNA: TGTGCCACGATGACAGGGAGTGGCGAGCAGTACTTC
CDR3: CATMTGSGEQYF